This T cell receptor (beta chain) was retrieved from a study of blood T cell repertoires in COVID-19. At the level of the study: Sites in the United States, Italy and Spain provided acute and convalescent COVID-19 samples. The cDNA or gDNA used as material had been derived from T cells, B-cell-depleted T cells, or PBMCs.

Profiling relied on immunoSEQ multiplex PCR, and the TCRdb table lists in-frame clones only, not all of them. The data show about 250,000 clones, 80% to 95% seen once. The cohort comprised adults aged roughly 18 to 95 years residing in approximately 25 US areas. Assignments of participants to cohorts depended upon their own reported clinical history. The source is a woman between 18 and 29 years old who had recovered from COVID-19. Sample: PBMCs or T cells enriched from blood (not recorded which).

The CDR3: CASRLWTGAVEAFF. As DNA, the CDR3 is TGTGCCAGCCGATTATGGACAGGGGCGGTTGAAGCTTTCTTT. This chain connects TRBV5-4 to TRBJ1-1; TRBD1 matches 9 bases. Germline V lookup: CDR1 SGHNT, CDR2 YYREEE (reference sequence). This CDR3 has 14 amino acids. Unmatched junction bases numbered 11, after V lost 7 bases and J lost 7 bases.